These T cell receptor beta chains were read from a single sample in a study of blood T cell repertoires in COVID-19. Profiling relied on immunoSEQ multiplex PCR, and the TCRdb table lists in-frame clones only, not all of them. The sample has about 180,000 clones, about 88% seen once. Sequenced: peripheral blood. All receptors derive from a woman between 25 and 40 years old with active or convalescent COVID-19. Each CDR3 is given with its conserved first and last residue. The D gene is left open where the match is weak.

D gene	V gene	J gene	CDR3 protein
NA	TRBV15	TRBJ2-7	CATSKGDEQYF
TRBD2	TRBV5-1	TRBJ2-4	CASSLAPSGSKKNIQYF
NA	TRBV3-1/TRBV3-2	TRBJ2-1	CASSHQTPMGARFF
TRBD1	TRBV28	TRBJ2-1	CASKDRGYNEQFF
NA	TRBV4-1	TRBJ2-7	CASSQELAWEQYF
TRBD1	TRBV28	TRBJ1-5	CASSLTGGFQPQHF
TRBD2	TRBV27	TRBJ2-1	CASSYRGDEQFF
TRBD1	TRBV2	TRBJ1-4	CASRQGAGEEKLFF
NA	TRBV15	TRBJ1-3	CATSPEGVSGNTIYF
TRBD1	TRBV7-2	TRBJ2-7	CASSGTVPYEQYF
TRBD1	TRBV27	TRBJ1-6	CASSLTKGQYNSPLHF
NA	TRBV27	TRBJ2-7	CASSPLGLVYEQYF
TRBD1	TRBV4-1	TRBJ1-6	CASSQGQQGWNSPLHF
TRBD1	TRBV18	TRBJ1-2	CASSVGQGDGGYTF
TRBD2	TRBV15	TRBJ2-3	CATSSRELAVWDTQYF
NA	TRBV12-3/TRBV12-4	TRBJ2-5	CASSSSWETQYF
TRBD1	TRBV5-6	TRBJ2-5	CASSPVGQVQETQYF
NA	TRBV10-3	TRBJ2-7	CAHGSKIYEQYF
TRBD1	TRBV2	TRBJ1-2	CASRGDRGTTNYGYTF
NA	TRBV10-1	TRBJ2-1	CASSPQGYNEQFF